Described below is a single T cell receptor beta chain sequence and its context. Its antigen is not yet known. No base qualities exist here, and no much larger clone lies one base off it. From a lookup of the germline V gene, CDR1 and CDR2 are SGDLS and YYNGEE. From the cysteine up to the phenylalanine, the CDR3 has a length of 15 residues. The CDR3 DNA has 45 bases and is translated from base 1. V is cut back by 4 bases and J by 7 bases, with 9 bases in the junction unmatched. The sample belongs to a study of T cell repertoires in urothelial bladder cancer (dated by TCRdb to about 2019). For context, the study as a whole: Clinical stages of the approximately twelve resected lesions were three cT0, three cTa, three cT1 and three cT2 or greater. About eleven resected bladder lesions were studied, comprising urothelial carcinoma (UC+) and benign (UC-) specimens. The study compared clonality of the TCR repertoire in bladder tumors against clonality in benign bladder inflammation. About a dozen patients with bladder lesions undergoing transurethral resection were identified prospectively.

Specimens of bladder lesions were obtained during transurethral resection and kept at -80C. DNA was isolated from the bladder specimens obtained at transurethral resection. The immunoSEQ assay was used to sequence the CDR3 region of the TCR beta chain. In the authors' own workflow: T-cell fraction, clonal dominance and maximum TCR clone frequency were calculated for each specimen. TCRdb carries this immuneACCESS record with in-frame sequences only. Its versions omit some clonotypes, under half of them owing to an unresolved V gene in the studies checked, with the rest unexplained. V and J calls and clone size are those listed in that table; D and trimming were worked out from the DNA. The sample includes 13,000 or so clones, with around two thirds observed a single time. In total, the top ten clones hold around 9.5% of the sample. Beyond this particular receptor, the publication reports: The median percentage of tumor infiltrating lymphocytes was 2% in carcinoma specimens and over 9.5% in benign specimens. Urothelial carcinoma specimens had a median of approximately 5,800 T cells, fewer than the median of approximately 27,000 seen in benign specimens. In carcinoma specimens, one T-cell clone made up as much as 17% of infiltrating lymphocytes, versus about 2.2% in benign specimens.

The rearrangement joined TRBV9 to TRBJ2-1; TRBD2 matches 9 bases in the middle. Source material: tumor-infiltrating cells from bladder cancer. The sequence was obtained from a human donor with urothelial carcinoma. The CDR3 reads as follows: CASSPIGLAGNEQFF. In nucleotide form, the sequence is TGTGCCAGCAGCCCAATAGGTCTAGCGGGGAATGAGCAGTTCTTC.